Below, one T cell receptor (beta chain) is given with its context. Profiled with immunoSEQ multiplex PCR; TCRdb holds only in-frame clones, not every one. The table records about 190,000 clones, less than 90% of them present only once. The CDR3 length is 18 residues. V shed 0 bases and J shed 2 bases, with 17 bases lying between them. From germline, CDR1 is ENHRY and CDR2 SYGVKD. The data belong to a study of blood T cell repertoires in COVID-19. The TCR originated in a man between 70 and 80 years old with active or convalescent COVID-19. Material: peripheral blood. The chain has TRBV10-3 and TRBJ1-5, with D possibly TRBD1 on 6 matching bases. DNA of the CDR3: TGTGCCATCAGTGAGTCGGGACAAAACATAGGTGGCAATCAGCCCCAGCATTTT. This gives the protein CAISESGQNIGGNQPQHF.